A selection of T cell receptor beta chains follows, all from one sample in a study of human T cells and chemical hapten exposure. Each CDR3 protein is one row after TCRdb ran MiXCR on the RACE reads. Of some 100,000 distinct CDR3 sequences detected, roughly a tenth appear once; the ten largest clones hold 2.5% to 3.5%. Sequencing used whole blood, obtained in connection with sensitization to the hapten diphenylcyclopropenone (DPC). These receptors came from a woman aged 40 to 49 with alopecia areata. Some clones in this sample may be carry-over from other donors' samples. The CDR3 runs from the conserved cysteine through the conserved F or W. The D gene is left open where the match is weak. Not every row has a clone size; where given, it reads once, few, many or a size class.

d_call	v_call	clone_size	j_call	cdr3_nt	cdr3_aa
NA	TRBV2	few	TRBJ1-4	TGTGCCAGCCGGGACCCAAGTAATGAAAAACTGTTTTTT	CASRDPSNEKLFF
NA	TRBV29-1	few	TRBJ2-1	TGCAGCGTTCAAATGGGGGCCGCCGACAATGAGCAGTTCTTC	CSVQMGAADNEQFF
NA	TRBV6-2/TRBV6-3	many	TRBJ1-5	TGTGCCAGCAGTTACGGACATGACAATCAGCCCCAGCATTTT	CASSYGHDNQPQHF
TRBD1	TRBV29-1	few	TRBJ1-1	TGCAGCGTTGCAGGACAGGGACGGTTTGAAGCTTTCTTT	CSVAGQGRFEAFF
NA	TRBV5-4	few	TRBJ2-3	TGTGCCAGCAGCTTGGGGCCCAGTAGCACAGATACGCAGTATTTT	CASSLGPSSTDTQYF
NA	TRBV7-8	many	TRBJ2-7	TGTGCCAGCAGCTTAGTGGAGGGGGGGATCTACGAGCAGTACTTC	CASSLVEGGIYEQYF
TRBD1	TRBV7-2	many	TRBJ2-1	TGTGCCAGCAGCTTAGTAGGGACAGCCACCTCCTACAATGAGCAGTTCTTC	CASSLVGTATSYNEQFF
TRBD2	TRBV27	few	TRBJ2-1	TGTGCCAGCAGTCCCCTAGCGGGGGGGCGCTACAATGAGCAGTTCTTC	CASSPLAGGRYNEQFF
NA	TRBV6-2/TRBV6-3	few	TRBJ2-7	TGTGCCAGCAGTTACCAGGGGAACTCCTACGAGCAGTACTTC	CASSYQGNSYEQYF
NA	TRBV11-2	many	TRBJ1-1	TGTGCCAGCAGCCAAAGACAGGATCCTTTGAACACTGAAGCTTTCTTT	CASSQRQDPLNTEAFF
NA	TRBV19	many	TRBJ1-5	TGTGCCAGTACCACTGACAGCGGAAGCAATCAGCCCCAGCATTTT	CASTTDSGSNQPQHF
TRBD2	TRBV12-3/TRBV12-4	many	TRBJ2-5	TGTGCCAGCAGTCTCGGACTAGCGGCGACATCCCGAACGGGGACCCAGTACTTC	CASSLGLAATSRTGTQYF
TRBD2	TRBV14	NA	TRBJ2-1	TGTGCCAGCAGCCTGTACCAATGGACTAGCGGGGCCGGATATGAGCAGTTCTTC	CASSLYQWTSGAGYEQFF
NA	TRBV10-3	NA	TRBJ1-2	TGTGCCATCGGGTGGGGGCCGATCTATGGCTACACCTTC	CAIGWGPIYGYTF
TRBD1	TRBV20-1	NA	TRBJ1-5	TGCAGTGCGGGAGGACAGGGCAGCAATCAGCCCCAGCATTTT	CSAGGQGSNQPQHF
NA	TRBV9	many	TRBJ1-4	TGTGCCAGCAGCGGAGTCGACCCCGAAAAACTGTTTTTT	CASSGVDPEKLFF
NA	TRBV25-1	many	TRBJ1-6	TGTGCCAGCAGTGAATCCGGTTATAATTCACCCCTCCACTTT	CASSESGYNSPLHF
NA	TRBV7-2	many	TRBJ2-4	TGTGCCAGCAGCCCCGGGGGTCCAAACATTCAGTACTTC	CASSPGGPNIQYF
NA	TRBV5-4	many	TRBJ1-4	TGTGCCAGCAGCTTCAAGACTGGGAGTAATGAAAAACTGTTTTTT	CASSFKTGSNEKLFF
NA	TRBV28	NA	TRBJ2-7	TGTGCCGTTGGCTTAGGGGGGTCCTACGAGCAGTACTTC	CAVGLGGSYEQYF
TRBD2	TRBV10-2	NA	TRBJ2-3	TGCGCCAGCAGTGGATGGAGACTGAGCGGGGGCCCCGAGGACACAGATACGCAGTATTTT	CASSGWRLSGGPEDTDTQYF
NA	TRBV7-2	few	TRBJ2-4	TGTGCCAGCAGCTTAGTACGGTGGGAAAACATTCAGTACTTC	CASSLVRWENIQYF
TRBD1	TRBV20-1	NA	TRBJ2-7	TGCAGTGCTAGGCCCCCGGGACAGGGTCGATACGAGCAGTACTTC	CSARPPGQGRYEQYF
NA	TRBV4-3	many	TRBJ1-5	TGCGCCAGCAGCCAAGGTCTGGGGCAGCCCCAGCATTTT	CASSQGLGQPQHF
NA	TRBV7-3	many	TRBJ1-1	TGTGCCAGCAGCCCCGGGGGGATTGCGAACACTGAAGCTTTCTTT	CASSPGGIANTEAFF
TRBD1	TRBV6-6	few	TRBJ2-2	TGTGCCAGCAGTAAGGGGACAGGGGGCTACACCGGGGAGCTGTTTTTT	CASSKGTGGYTGELFF
NA	TRBV11-2	NA	TRBJ1-6	TGTGCCAGCAGCTTAGATGGCAGGGGTCCCCTCCACTTT	CASSLDGRGPLHF
NA	TRBV4-2	many	TRBJ1-2	TGTGCCAGCAGCCAATGGTCAGGGAATGGCTACACCTTC	CASSQWSGNGYTF
TRBD1	TRBV7-9	many	TRBJ2-7	TGTGCCAGCAGCTCGACGACAGGGGGTTCCTACGAGCAGTACTTC	CASSSTTGGSYEQYF
TRBD1	TRBV7-2	many	TRBJ2-6	TGTGCCAGCAGCTCGTTGGACAGGGCCGCCAGGGCTGGGGCCAACGTCCTGACTTTC	CASSSLDRAARAGANVLTF
TRBD1	TRBV3-1	NA	TRBJ2-7	TGTGCCAGCAGCCAAAGATGGAGGACAGGGTCCTACGAGCAGTACTTC	CASSQRWRTGSYEQYF